Only a few counts were recorded for the clone carrying this TCR beta chain. The protocol attached unique molecular identifiers to individual cDNA molecules. In TCRdb, the 5' RACE reads were re-called with MiXCR into one record per CDR3 protein. Of 53,000 or so distinct CDR3 sequences in the sample, roughly an eighth were seen once. This CDR3 is 15 amino acids long. Germline CDR1 is SGHTA and CDR2 is FQGNSA. Trimming cost V 6 bases and J 8 bases, with 19 bases left between them. The sample comes from a study of early T cells in non-severe SARS-CoV-2 infection. Study at large: Sequencing input comprised bulk RNA from unsorted whole blood; chain pairing was not available.

The input for sequencing was whole blood, taken at baseline. J is TRBJ1-4 and V is TRBV7-2, with D unclear. This receptor was identified in an adult who was a healthcare worker with PCR-confirmed SARS-CoV-2 infection or an uninfected control (not recorded which). The CDR3 region is CASRLSQHNAEKLFF. DNA of the CDR3: TGTGCCAGCAGGTTGAGTCAACATAATGCAGAAAAACTGTTTTTT.